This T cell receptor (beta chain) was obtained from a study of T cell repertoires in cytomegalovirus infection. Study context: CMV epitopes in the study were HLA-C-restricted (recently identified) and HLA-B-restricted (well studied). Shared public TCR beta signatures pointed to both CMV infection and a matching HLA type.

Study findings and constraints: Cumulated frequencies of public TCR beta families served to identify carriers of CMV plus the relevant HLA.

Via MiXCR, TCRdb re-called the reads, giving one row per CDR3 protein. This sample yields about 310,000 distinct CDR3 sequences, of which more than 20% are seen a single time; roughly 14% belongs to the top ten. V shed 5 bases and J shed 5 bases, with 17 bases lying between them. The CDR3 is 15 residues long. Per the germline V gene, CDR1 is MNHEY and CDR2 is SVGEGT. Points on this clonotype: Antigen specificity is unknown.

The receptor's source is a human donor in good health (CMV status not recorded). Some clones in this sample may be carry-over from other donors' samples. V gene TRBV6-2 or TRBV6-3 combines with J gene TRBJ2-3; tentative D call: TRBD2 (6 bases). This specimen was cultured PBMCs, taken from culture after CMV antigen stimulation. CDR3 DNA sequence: TGTGCCAGCAGTCGTCCCCAGGGACTTGGAGATACGCAGTATTTT. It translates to CASSRPQGLGDTQYF.